This T cell receptor (beta chain) was captured in a study of T cells in Graves' hyperthyroidism and ophthalmopathy. RNA transcripts yielded amplified TCR beta CDR3 regions. Using the HTBI primer set, a first-round RT-PCR was run on the TCR CDR3. In TCRdb, the multiplex PCR reads were re-called with MiXCR into one record per CDR3 protein. The sample has more than 500,000 distinct CDR3 sequences, 12% to 15% seen once; the top ten hold 11% to 15%. The CDR3 has 21 residues. Germline-derived CDR1 and CDR2 are SEHNR and FQNEAQ (reference sequence). This clonotype has a single count. A much larger clone lies a single base off, so this may be a read error.

This TCR was recovered from a woman aged 40-49 years with Graves' hyperthyroidism. What was sequenced was blood. The chain joins TRBV7-9 to TRBJ2-5, with 10 nucleotides matching TRBD1. In nucleotides, the CDR3 is TGTGCCGGCAGCTGGGGGATAGGGACAGCCTACGGGACAGGGGATTCGAGGGCCCAGTACTTC. This sequence encodes CAGSWGIGTAYGTGDSRAQYF.